The following is a TCR beta chain sequence with its context. Its cognate antigen is unknown. These data belong to a study of cytomegalovirus exposure and HLA in healthy donors. Overall study results and limits: Despite most TCR sequences being rare, some public TCRs occurred in many donors.

PCR amplification relied on 60 Vbeta primers (plus 13 Jbeta primers). Assay: immunoSEQ multiplex PCR; the TCRdb copy retains only in-frame clones and omits some. The data contain 95,000 to 100,000 clones, around 85% of them singletons. With 4 bases clipped from V and 4 bases from J, the junction kept 10 bases outside the gene matches. CDR1 and CDR2 from the germline V gene are SGDLS and YYNGEE. CDR3 size: 16 residues. The receptor was derived from a man aged 25 to 40 in good health and CMV-seronegative. The chain has TRBV9 and TRBJ2-5; 10 bases are shared with TRBD1. Source material: PBMCs. CDR3 nucleotide sequence: TGTGCCAGCAGCTCACGCGGACAGGGGGAAAGAGAGACCCAGTACTTC. This encodes CASSSRGQGERETQYF.